Listed here are 24 T cell receptor beta chains from one sample, sequenced in a study of blood T cells in healthy people across ages. It was with a sample-barcoded 5' primer and a J-beta primer mix that a second PCR of roughly 6 to 12 cycles was run. From the 5' RACE reads, TCRdb called clonotypes with MiXCR, one entry per CDR3 protein. The table has around 800,000 distinct CDR3 sequences, approximately 67% seen once. Material: blood. Receptors originate from a man younger than 45 in good health.

In this sample, this clonotype turned up a few times. V gene TRBV29-1 combines with J gene TRBJ2-7, with TRBD1 identical over 8 bases. The CDR3 consists of 14 residues. In germline, CDR1 is SQVTM, CDR2 ANQGSEA. The V segment lost 7 bases and the J segment 0 bases; nucleotides outside the gene matches: 8. The CDR3 nucleotides read TGCAGCGCCCGGACAGGGCAAGGCTCCTACGAGCAGTACTTC. This encodes CSARTGQGSYEQYF.

The sample holds a few counts of this clonotype. The chain recombines TRBV20-1 with TRBJ2-3; D may be TRBD1 (6 bases). CDR3 length: 16 residues. V lost 2 bases and J 3 bases, leaving 18 bases between the germline ends. From germline, CDR1 is DFQATT and CDR2 SNEGSKA (reference sequence). The DNA for the CDR3 is TGCAGTGCTAGATTCAATGGCAGGGGTATTACAGATACGCAGTATTTT. This encodes CSARFNGRGITDTQYF.

The chain uses TRBV29-1 and TRBJ1-2; a weak D match, TRBD1 (6 bases). Germline CDR1 reads SQVTM; CDR2 reads ANQGSEA. Trimming removed 2 bases at V and 6 bases at J, with 16 bases between. The CDR3 is made up of 14 amino acids. CDR3 residues: CSVENRERENGYTF. CDR3 DNA: TGCAGCGTTGAAAACAGGGAGAGGGAAAATGGCTACACCTTC. Full variable domain (rest looked up from reference TRBV29-1 and TRBJ1-2): SAVISQKPSRDICQRGTSLTIQCQVDSQVTMMFWYRQQPGQSLTLIATANQGSEATYESGFVIDKFPISRPNLTFSTLTVSNMSPEDSSIYLCSVENRERENGYTFGSGTRLTVV.

The rearrangement joins TRBV28 to TRBJ1-5; D ambiguous. Germline CDR1 MDHEN, CDR2 SYDVKM. The CDR3 covers 15 residues. V was trimmed by 4 bases and J by 5 bases, leaving 15 bases between them. The CDR3 sequence: CASSSPSGRHQPQHF. In DNA, the CDR3 is TGTGCCAGCAGTTCCCCCTCGGGCAGGCATCAGCCCCAGCATTTT.

This chain links TRBV20-1 with TRBJ1-5, with 8 bases that match TRBD1. The CDR3 contains 15 residues. J was trimmed by 4 bases and V by 2 bases; bases with no gene match: 7. From germline, CDR1 is DFQATT and CDR2 SNEGSKA (reference sequence). Here the CDR3 DNA reads TGCAGTGCTAGAACAGGGGGGGTTGGTAATCAGCCCCAGCATTTT. It is translated as CSARTGGVGNQPQHF.

This clonotype was recorded a few times. The chain uses TRBV9 and TRBJ2-6, with D perhaps TRBD2 (5 bases). Trimming pared 6 bases from V and 0 bases from J, leaving 19 bases between. Germline V lookup: CDR1 SGDLS, CDR2 YYNGEE. CDR3 length: 18 residues. In DNA, the CDR3 is TGTGCCAGCAACGCGAACCCCACCGGGGTCTCTGGGGCCAACGTCCTGACTTTC. It encodes CASNANPTGVSGANVLTF.

The CDR3 reads CASSLAEFYEQYF. The CDR3 coding sequence is TGTGCCAGCAGCTTAGCCGAATTCTACGAGCAGTACTTC. This chain uses TRBV7-2 with TRBJ2-7; D is unresolved. The CDR3 covers 13 residues. CDR1 SGHTA and CDR2 FQGNSA come from the germline V gene. The V gene lost 0 bases and the J gene lost 3 bases, with 6 bases spanning the gap.

This clonotype was observed a handful of times. The V gene is TRBV5-1, the J gene TRBJ2-1; 10 bases match TRBD2. Germline values: CDR1 SGHRS, CDR2 YFSETQ. After removal of 4 bases from V and 3 bases from J, the junction contained 7 bases not matched to a gene. This CDR3 region has 16 residues. The CDR3 here is CASSLILAGVYNEQFF. CDR3 DNA sequence: TGCGCCAGCAGCCTAATCCTAGCGGGGGTCTACAATGAGCAGTTCTTC.

This clonotype was seen a few times. V is TRBV6-2 or TRBV6-3 and J is TRBJ2-4; TRBD2 matches at 7 bases. The V segment lost 5 bases and the J segment 7 bases; nucleotides outside the gene matches: 5. Per the germline V gene, CDR1 is MNHEY and CDR2 is SVGEGT. The length of the CDR3 is 13 residues. The CDR3 here is CASSPAGGNIQYF. CDR3 DNA sequence: TGTGCCAGCAGTCCCGCCGGGGGGAACATTCAGTACTTC.

V is TRBV27 and J is TRBJ1-6; D is undetermined. The germline V gene has CDR1 MNHEY and CDR2 SMNVEV (reference sequence). The CDR3 extends over 14 amino acids. Trimming left V 10 bases short and J 10 bases short, with 20 bases between. CDR3 in DNA: TGTGCCACATCAATTACTGGAGTAATATCACCCCTCCACTTT. The encoded protein is CATSITGVISPLHF.

This clonotype occurred a few times. The rearrangement uses TRBV12-3 or TRBV12-4 and TRBJ2-3; 11 nucleotides line up with TRBD2. V shed 8 bases, J shed 6 bases, and the junction held 16 bases outside the gene matches. There are 17 residues in the CDR3. Written as DNA, the CDR3 is TGTGCCAGCGGAAGGCTAGCGGGGGGATCCTTTTCGGATACGCAGTATTTT. It codes for CASGRLAGGSFSDTQYF.

This chain links TRBV5-8 with TRBJ2-5, with 8 bases that match TRBD2. Trimming at V came to 2 bases and at J to 2 bases, leaving 5 bases not matched to a gene. The CDR3 is 15 residues long. Germline assignment: CDR1 SGHTS and CDR2 YDEGEE. This CDR3 is CASSLLTSAQETQYF. CDR3 DNA sequence: TGTGCCAGCAGCTTACTGACTAGCGCACAAGAGACCCAGTACTTC.

The chain combines TRBV20-1 with TRBJ1-2; TRBD1 might be the D (6 bases). The V end was cut by 2 bases, the J end by 6 bases, with 10 bases between. This CDR3 contains 12 residues. CDR1 is DFQATT, CDR2 SNEGSKA, per germline (reference sequence). The CDR3 nucleotides read TGCAGTGCTAGATCCTCAGGGGATGGCTACACCTTC. Protein product: CSARSSGDGYTF.

The rearrangement joins TRBV5-1 to TRBJ2-4; TRBD2 is a possible D gene (5 bases). The last part of the DNA fits TRBJ2-7 better; the J call may be wrong. The CDR3 totals 16 residues. Germline V gene sequence: CDR1 SGHRS, CDR2 YFSETQ. The CDR3 region has the DNA TGCGCCAGCAGCTCGGACTCCAGGTTCCCCTTTTACGAGCAGTACTTC. Translated: CASSSDSRFPFYEQYF.

To note about this clonotype: An end of the junction differs from the germline gene, which may be a read error. The CDR3 bases are TGTGCCAGCAGTCTATCGTGGACCGGGGAGCTGTTTTTT. It translates to CASSLSWTGELFF. The V call is TRBV27, the J call TRBJ2-2; D gene unclear. Looked up from germline, CDR1 is MNHEY and CDR2 is SMNVEV (reference sequence). There are 13 residues in the CDR3.

The J gene is TRBJ1-2, the V gene TRBV7-2; D gene uncertain. This CDR3 has 14 amino acids. The germline gives CDR1 SGHTA, CDR2 FQGNSA. V lost 5 bases and J lost 4, with 14 bases in between. The CDR3 spells CASSPGRSTYGYTF. The CDR3 region has the DNA TGTGCCAGCAGCCCGGGTCGGTCGACCTATGGCTACACCTTC.

J is TRBJ1-5 and V is TRBV30; D unresolved. Per the germline V gene, CDR1 is GTSNPN and CDR2 is SVGIG (reference sequence). The CDR3 is made up of 14 amino acids. The CDR3 sequence is CAMASTGGGQPQHF. Here the CDR3 DNA reads TGTGCAATGGCGAGTACGGGAGGCGGTCAGCCCCAGCATTTT.

The chain combines TRBV7-2 with TRBJ2-7; 8 bases fit TRBD1. V shed 1 base and J 3 bases; nucleotides not matched to a gene: 5. Per germline, CDR1 SGHTA and CDR2 FQGNSA. This CDR3 region has 15 residues. CDR3 in amino acids: CASSLVGGQGYEQYF. In nucleotides, the CDR3 is TGTGCCAGCAGCTTAGTTGGCGGACAGGGCTACGAGCAGTACTTC.

The chain recombines TRBV14 with TRBJ1-2; D unclear. CDR1 SGHDN and CDR2 FVKESK come from the germline V gene. This CDR3 has 13 amino acids. V gave up 3 bases and J gave up 12 bases, with 17 bases separating them. DNA of the CDR3: TGTGCCAGCAGCCAGAAACCTTGGAGTCCGGACACCTTC. Translating gives CASSQKPWSPDTF.

The V and J genes are TRBV2 and TRBJ1-2; TRBD1 aligns across 12 bases. The germline V gene has CDR1 SNHLY and CDR2 FYNNEI. This CDR3 is 14 amino acids long. V shed 7 bases, J shed 6 bases, and the junction held 6 bases outside the gene matches. The CDR3 protein is CASIGTGGIHGYTF. CDR3 DNA sequence: TGTGCCAGCATTGGGACAGGGGGCATCCATGGCTACACCTTC.

This chain's CDR3 is CASSSPGTAPSYSYEQYF. Here the CDR3 DNA reads TGTGCCAGCAGTTCCCCCGGGACAGCTCCCTCTTACTCCTACGAGCAGTACTTC. The rearrangement uses TRBV28 and TRBJ2-7; 7 nucleotides align to TRBD1. The CDR3 is 18 amino acids. After removal of 4 bases from V and 0 bases from J, the junction contained 15 bases not matched to a gene. Germline loops: CDR1 MDHEN, CDR2 SYDVKM.

This clonotype was observed a handful of times. V and J are TRBV27 and TRBJ2-7, with D hard to call. CDR1 is MNHEY, CDR2 SMNVEV, per germline (reference sequence). The ends were cut back, 0 bases at V and 1 base at J, with 7 bases in the middle. The CDR3 is 14 residues long. CDR3 sequence: CASSLSVGSYEQYF. The CDR3, as DNA: TGTGCCAGCAGTTTATCAGTGGGATCCTACGAGCAGTACTTC.

This chain uses TRBV20-1 with TRBJ1-2; no firm D call. The CDR3 runs 15 residues. The V and J ends lost 0 bases and 9 bases respectively, with 20 bases between them. Germline V lookup: CDR1 DFQATT, CDR2 SNEGSKA (reference sequence). The CDR3 DNA reads TGCAGTGCTAGAGATTATGAGAAGGAGGGCTACAGCTACACCTTC. It is translated as CSARDYEKEGYSYTF.

This clonotype was detected a few times. V and J are TRBV7-2 and TRBJ2-7; the D gene is possibly TRBD2 (6 bases). The ends were cut back, 5 bases at V and 5 bases at J, with 16 bases in the middle. CDR3 length: 14 amino acids. Germline CDR1 SGHTA, CDR2 FQGNSA. The CDR3 DNA is TGTGCCAGCAGCCGGGGGTCCGAGCGGAACGAGCAGTACTTC. This codes for CASSRGSERNEQYF.